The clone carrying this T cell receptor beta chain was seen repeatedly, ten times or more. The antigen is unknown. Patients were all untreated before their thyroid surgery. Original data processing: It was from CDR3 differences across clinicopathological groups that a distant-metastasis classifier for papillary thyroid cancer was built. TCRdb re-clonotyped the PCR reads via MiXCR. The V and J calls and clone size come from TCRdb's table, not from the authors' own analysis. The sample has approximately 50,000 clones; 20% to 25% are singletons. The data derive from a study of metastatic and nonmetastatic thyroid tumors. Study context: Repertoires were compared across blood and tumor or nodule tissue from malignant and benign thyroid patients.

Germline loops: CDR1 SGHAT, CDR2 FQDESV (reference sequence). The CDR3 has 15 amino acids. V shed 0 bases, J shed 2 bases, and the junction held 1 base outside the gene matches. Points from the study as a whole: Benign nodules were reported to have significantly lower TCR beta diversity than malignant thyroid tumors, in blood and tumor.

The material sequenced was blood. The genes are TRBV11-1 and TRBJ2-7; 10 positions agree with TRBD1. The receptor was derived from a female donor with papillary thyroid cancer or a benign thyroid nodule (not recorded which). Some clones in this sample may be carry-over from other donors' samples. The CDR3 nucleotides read TGTGCCAGCAGCTTAGCCGGGACAGGGGCCTACGAGCAGTACTTC. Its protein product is CASSLAGTGAYEQYF.